The 24 T cell receptor beta chains reported below all come from one sample, sequenced in a study of cytomegalovirus exposure and HLA in healthy donors. PCR involved 60 Vbeta and 13 Jbeta primers. Some clones are missing from TCRdb's copy, which holds only in-frame ones; the method was immunoSEQ multiplex PCR. This repertoire includes about 41,000 clones. The sequencing sample was made of PBMCs. The origin of the receptors is a man aged 30 to 39 in good health and CMV-seronegative.

The V gene is TRBV7-3, the J gene TRBJ2-1; a possible D gene is TRBD2 (5 bases). V lost 0 bases and J lost 1, with 7 bases in between. Germline assignment: CDR1 SGHTA and CDR2 FQGTGA. The CDR3 has 15 amino acids. The DNA of the CDR3 is TGTGCCAGCAGCTTAACTAGGGAGTCCTACAATGAGCAGTTCTTC. This encodes CASSLTRESYNEQFF.

The rearrangement joins TRBV6-5 to TRBJ2-2, with D tentatively TRBD2 (6 bases). The V end lost 9 bases, the J end lost 7 bases, and 9 bases lay between the germline ends. The CDR3 has 11 residues. From germline, CDR1 is MNHEY and CDR2 SVGAGI. CDR3 DNA: TGTGCCAGAAGGCGGGGCGGGGAGCTGTTTTTT. It translates to CARRRGGELFF.

The rearrangement links TRBV18 to TRBJ1-4; TRBD1 aligns across 7 bases. The CDR3 runs to 14 residues. The germline V gene has CDR1 KGHSH and CDR2 LQKENI. V lost 3 bases to trimming and J lost 4 bases; unmatched junction nucleotides: 2. The CDR3 protein is CASSPTGFNEKLFF. The DNA for the CDR3 is TGTGCCAGCTCACCGACAGGGTTTAATGAAAAACTGTTTTTT.

The chain combines TRBV18 with TRBJ1-1, with 10 bases that match TRBD1. Per germline, CDR1 KGHSH and CDR2 LQKENI. Germline trimming cut 6 bases from V and 3 bases from J; bases unmatched to any gene: 7. This CDR3 comprises 15 residues. The CDR3 DNA is TGTGCCAGCTCGCAGATGGGACAGGGGTACACTGAAGCTTTCTTT. It yields the protein CASSQMGQGYTEAFF.

This sequence joins TRBV7-9 and TRBJ2-3, with D tentatively TRBD2 (5 bases). CDR1 and CDR2 from the germline V gene are SEHNR and FQNEAQ (reference sequence). This CDR3 region has 18 residues. Trimming took off 5 bases at V and 0 bases at J, with 21 bases between the two ends. The CDR3 DNA reads TGTGCCAGCAGCCCTTCGGACGTTGCGGGCCCTAGCACAGATACGCAGTATTTT. Its translation: CASSPSDVAGPSTDTQYF.

The DNA of the CDR3 is TGTGCCACCAGTTCCAGTGGCAGCTACACCTTC. It is translated as CATSSSGSYTF. The chain links TRBV15 to TRBJ1-2; D unclear. Germline loops: CDR1 LNHNV, CDR2 YYDKDF (reference sequence). Trimming removed 6 bases at V and 9 bases at J, with 11 bases between. The CDR3 covers 11 residues.

J is TRBJ1-2 and V is TRBV2, with 11 bases identical to TRBD1. This CDR3 comprises 14 residues. The V gene end was trimmed by 6 bases and the J gene end by 8 bases; junction bases not matched to a gene: 8. Germline lookup yields CDR1 SNHLY and CDR2 FYNNEI. The CDR3, as DNA: TGTGCCAGCAGACCGGACAGGGGGCCTGGGGGCTACACCTTC. Protein: CASRPDRGPGGYTF.

The chain uses TRBV27 and TRBJ1-4; no reliable D call. Germline loops: CDR1 MNHEY, CDR2 SMNVEV (reference sequence). The V end lost 4 bases, the J end lost 4 bases, and 10 bases lay between the germline ends. This CDR3 spans 14 amino acids. The CDR3 DNA reads as TGTGCCAGCAGTTCCCGTCACTTTAATGAAAAACTGTTTTTT. Residues: CASSSRHFNEKLFF. The full variable domain, in which reference TRBV27 and TRBJ1-4 provide the parts outside the CDR3, is EAQVTQNPRYLITVTGKKLTVTCSQNMNHEYMSWYRQDPGLGLRQIYYSMNVEVTDKGDVPEGYKVSRKEKRNFPLILESPSPNQTSLYFCASSSRHFNEKLFFGSGTQLSVL.

The chain links TRBV4-2 to TRBJ1-2; D may be TRBD1 (6 bases). The CDR3 spans 15 residues. Germline V gene lookup returns CDR1 LGHNA and CDR2 YNFKEQ. The V end was cut by 1 base, the J end by 4 bases, with 13 bases between. CDR3 coding DNA: TGTGCCAGCAGCCAAGGTGGAGGACAGATCTATGGCTACACCTTC. It encodes CASSQGGGQIYGYTF.

This chain connects TRBV25-1 to TRBJ2-2, with no clear D. Germline lookup yields CDR1 MGHDK and CDR2 SYGVNS. The CDR3 is 14 residues long. V dropped 4 bases and J dropped 8 bases, with 14 bases sitting between them. This chain's CDR3 is CASSGRLGSGELFF. DNA of the CDR3: TGTGCCAGCAGTGGGAGACTGGGTTCGGGGGAGCTGTTTTTT.

This rearrangement joins TRBV5-1 to TRBJ2-2; D might be TRBD1 (6 bases). This CDR3 spans 15 amino acids. V shed 10 bases and J shed 1 base, with 17 bases lying between them. Per the germline V gene, CDR1 is SGHRS and CDR2 is YFSETQ. CDR3 nucleotide sequence: TGCGCCGGATCACAGGGAATGATGAACACCGGGGAGCTGTTTTTT. It specifies CAGSQGMMNTGELFF.

The chain uses TRBV10-1 and TRBJ2-3; unclear D gene. Germline CDR1 WNHNN, CDR2 SYGVQD (reference sequence). The CDR3 loop spans 13 amino acids. Trimming stripped 11 bases from V and 4 bases from J, with 16 bases between. The CDR3 region has the DNA TGCGCCGCCACCCTCGGAGCAGCAGATACGCAGTATTTT. It is translated as CAATLGAADTQYF.

The chain carries TRBV7-2 and TRBJ2-5, with 11 nucleotides matching TRBD2. The CDR3 runs to 16 residues. Trimming took 2 bases from V and 1 from J; bases not matched to a gene: 3. Germline loops: CDR1 SGHTA, CDR2 FQGNSA. Written as DNA, the CDR3 is TGTGCCAGCAGCTTAATCCTAGCGGGAGGCCAAGAGACCCAGTACTTC. Translated, it gives CASSLILAGGQETQYF.

The rearrangement joins TRBV29-1 to TRBJ1-2, with 7 bases identical to TRBD1. Losses at the gene ends were 2 bases for V and 5 bases for J; bases not matched to a gene: 8. This CDR3 contains 14 residues. CDR1 and CDR2 (germline): SQVTM, ANQGSEA. Here the CDR3 DNA reads TGCAGCGTTGAACCCTCAGGGGGACCTTATGGCTACACCTTC. As protein: CSVEPSGGPYGYTF.

The CDR3 loop is CASSPGTGRGYTF. DNA of the CDR3: TGTGCCAGCAGCCCCGGGACAGGGCGAGGCTACACCTTC. The gene calls are TRBV7-2 and TRBJ1-2; 9 bases match TRBD1. Germline CDR1 SGHTA, CDR2 FQGNSA. Trimming at V came to 5 bases and at J to 8 bases, leaving 6 bases not matched to a gene. The CDR3 is 13 residues long.

This sequence joins TRBV9 and TRBJ2-1; TRBD2 aligns across 11 bases. Germline assignment: CDR1 SGDLS and CDR2 YYNGEE. The V and J ends lost 3 bases and 5 bases, in that order; junction bases with no gene match: 7. The CDR3 has 16 residues. For the CDR3, the DNA is TGTGCCAGCAGCGCAACTAGCGGGGGTCTGAACAATGAGCAGTTCTTC. Translation gives CASSATSGGLNNEQFF.

The J gene is TRBJ2-1, the V gene TRBV10-1; TRBD2 matches at 14 bases. The CDR3 contains 17 residues. With 4 bases clipped from V and 9 bases from J, the junction kept 11 bases outside the gene matches. CDR1 is WNHNN, CDR2 SYGVQD, per germline (reference sequence). The CDR3 DNA reads TGCGCCAGCAGTGGCCACCCGGGACTAGCGGGAGTAGGTGAGCAGTTCTTC. This sequence encodes CASSGHPGLAGVGEQFF.

The chain carries TRBV25-1 and TRBJ2-1, with 8 bases identical to TRBD1. The CDR3 has 15 residues. Trimming cost V 4 bases and J 5 bases; bases outside gene matches: 7. Germline values: CDR1 MGHDK, CDR2 SYGVNS. The CDR3 DNA reads TGTGCCAGCAGTGTTGGGACAGGCCTGAACAATGAGCAGTTCTTC. Protein sequence: CASSVGTGLNNEQFF.

The gene calls are TRBV2 and TRBJ2-3; D might be TRBD2 (5 bases). Germline V gene data show CDR1 as SNHLY and CDR2 as FYNNEI. The ends were cut back, 2 bases at V and 7 bases at J, with 7 bases in the middle. This CDR3 contains 12 residues. The chain's CDR3 is CASSERRHTQYF. CDR3 nucleotide sequence: TGTGCCAGCAGTGAAAGGAGGCATACGCAGTATTTT.

The rearrangement uses TRBV29-1 and TRBJ2-7; the D gene is possibly TRBD1 (6 bases). Trimming cost V 6 bases and J 0 bases, with 15 bases left between them. This CDR3 region has 14 residues. Germline V lookup: CDR1 SQVTM, CDR2 ANQGSEA. Here the CDR3 reads CSVGRWTDSYEQYF. The CDR3 coding sequence is TGCAGCGTCGGAAGGTGGACAGACTCCTACGAGCAGTACTTC.

The V call is TRBV9, the J call TRBJ2-5; TRBD1 agrees at 9 bases. The CDR3 length is 15 residues. The V gene's germline CDR1 is SGDLS and CDR2 YYNGEE. With 1 base clipped from V and 2 bases from J, the junction kept 3 bases outside the gene matches. This chain's CDR3 is CASSVLGQGQETQYF. The CDR3 DNA sequence: TGTGCCAGCAGCGTATTGGGACAGGGTCAAGAGACCCAGTACTTC.

The chain couples TRBV2 to TRBJ1-2; D is unclear. This CDR3 region has 18 residues. Trimming stripped 4 bases from V and 2 bases from J, with 23 bases between. Germline V gives CDR1 SNHLY, CDR2 FYNNEI. The CDR3 sequence is CASSVSVNPTEYNYGYTF. The CDR3 nucleotides are TGTGCCAGCAGTGTATCTGTAAACCCGACTGAATACAACTATGGCTACACCTTC.

The chain's CDR3 is CASSEGDRYSTDTQYF. The CDR3 region has the DNA TGTGCCAGCAGTGAAGGGGACAGATATAGCACAGATACGCAGTATTTT. The chain combines TRBV2 with TRBJ2-3, with 7 bases lining up with TRBD1. Trimming at V came to 1 base and at J to 0 bases, leaving 4 bases not matched to a gene. The CDR3 spans 16 residues. From germline, CDR1 is SNHLY and CDR2 FYNNEI.

The gene calls are TRBV4-3 and TRBJ1-3; 7 positions agree with TRBD1. This CDR3 is built from 16 residues. The junction had 7 bases not matched to a gene; V was cut back by 0 bases and J by 5 bases. The germline gives CDR1 LGHNA, CDR2 YSLEER. This CDR3 is CASSQDPQGVRNTIYF. In DNA form, the CDR3 reads TGCGCCAGCAGCCAAGACCCCCAGGGGGTTAGAAACACCATATATTTT.